This TCR beta chain was captured in a study of blood T cell repertoires in COVID-19. Study-level information: Acute-phase and convalescent COVID-19 samples originated in the United States, Italy and Spain. Nucleic acid was either cDNA or gDNA, and it came from T cells, B-cell-depleted T cells, or PBMCs.

The CDR3 consists of 14 residues. V shed 7 bases and J 5 bases; nucleotides not matched to a gene: 8. Per the germline V gene, CDR1 is KGHSH and CDR2 is LQKENI. As processed by the authors: Quantification of nucleated cells was approximated via reference gene primer amplification. Sequencing used immunoSEQ multiplex PCR; TCRdb keeps in-frame clones, though not all of them. V and J calls and clone size are those listed in that table; D and trimming were worked out from the DNA. The sample includes 45,000 to 60,000 clones, under 85% of them seen just once. The chain is built from TRBV18 and TRBJ2-1; 7 nucleotides line up with TRBD1. Material: peripheral blood. This receptor was identified in a woman aged 60-70 years with acute or convalescent COVID-19. CDR3 nucleotides: TGTGCCAGCTGCCGGGACAGAAATAACAATGAGCAGTTCTTC. It codes for CASCRDRNNNEQFF. The complete variable domain, with remaining parts taken from reference TRBV18 and TRBJ2-1, reads NAGVMQNPRHLVRRRGQEARLRCSPMKGHSHVYWYRQLPEEGLKFMVYLQKENIIDESGMPKERFSAEFPKEGPSILRIQQVVRGDSAAYFCASCRDRNNNEQFFGPGTRLTVL.